Here is one TCR beta chain with its context. V was pared by 7 bases and J by 1 base, with 8 bases between. The CDR3 runs 13 residues. Germline V gene sequence: CDR1 MDHEN, CDR2 SYDVKM. The sequenced target, TCR beta, came from blood CD8+ and CD4+ T cells. This entry is derived from a study of CD8 T cells in Susac syndrome. Reverse transcription of roughly 0.45 to 1 ug RNA used random hexamers. Coverage of TCR beta CDR3 amplification by immunoSEQ multiplex PCR extended to 54 Vbeta and 13 Jbeta. TCRdb independently ran MiXCR on the immunoSEQ multiplex PCR reads; one entry per CDR3 protein. The sample shows 100,000 to 150,000 distinct CDR3 sequences, about 95% of them seen only once.

The chain uses TRBV28 and TRBJ2-4, with D maybe TRBD2 (6 bases). This clonotype was sampled from a human donor in good health. The specimen sequenced was CD4+ T cells from PBMCs. The CDR3 is CASNREAKNIQYF. As DNA, the CDR3 is TGTGCCAGCAACCGGGAGGCCAAAAACATTCAGTACTTC.